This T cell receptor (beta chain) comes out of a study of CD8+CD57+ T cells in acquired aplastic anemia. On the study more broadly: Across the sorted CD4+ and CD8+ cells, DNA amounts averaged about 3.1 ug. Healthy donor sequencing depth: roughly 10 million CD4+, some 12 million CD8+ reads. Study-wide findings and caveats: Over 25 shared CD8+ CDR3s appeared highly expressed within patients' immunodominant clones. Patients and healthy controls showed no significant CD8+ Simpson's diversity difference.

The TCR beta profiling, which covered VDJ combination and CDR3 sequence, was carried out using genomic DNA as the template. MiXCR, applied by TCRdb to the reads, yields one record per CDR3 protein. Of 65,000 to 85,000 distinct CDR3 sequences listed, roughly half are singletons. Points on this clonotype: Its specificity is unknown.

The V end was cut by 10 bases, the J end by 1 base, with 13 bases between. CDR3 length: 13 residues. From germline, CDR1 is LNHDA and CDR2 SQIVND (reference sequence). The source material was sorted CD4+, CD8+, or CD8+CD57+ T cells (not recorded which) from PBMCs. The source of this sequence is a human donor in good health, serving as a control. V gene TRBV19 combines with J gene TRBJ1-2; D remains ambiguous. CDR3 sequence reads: CATLPSYNYGYTF. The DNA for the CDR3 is TGTGCCACCCTACCAAGTTATAACTATGGCTACACCTTC.